This TCR beta chain was captured by sequencing in a study of siplizumab effects on memory and regulatory T cells (dated by TCRdb to about 2019). About the investigation overall: The effect of the anti-CD2 antibody siplizumab on alloreactive T-cell subsets was examined in allogeneic mixed lymphocyte reactions constructed from human PBMCs. Broad study findings and their caveats: Greater diversity appeared to be present in unstimulated naive T cells than in memory T cells, and a substantial contribution to the alloresponse seemed to be made by naive cells. About 80-96% of proliferating CD4+ or CD8+ clones could not be given a naive or memory phenotype. Sequences below about 10^-5 frequency were poorly captured, so only a minor fraction of alloreactive clones could be mapped to unstimulated subsets. The cumulative frequency of alloreactive sequences traceable to unstimulated CD4+ memory T cells was significantly reduced by siplizumab. The suppressive function of proliferating Tregs from siplizumab cultures was not functionally confirmed. Of the alloreactive CD4+ clones that could be mapped, the Treg-derived share averaged around 70% with siplizumab compared with under 30% in control reactions.

The library was obtained by the immunoSEQ multiplex PCR assay. The deep sequencing platform assayed around 95,000 TCR templates per sample. Genomic DNA extracted from sorted T cells was used for TCRbeta CDR3 sequencing. Concerning the study's data processing: Clonal analysis of TCRbeta CDR3 data was done in the R programming language. Alloreactive CD4+ and CD8+ clones were identified by comparing unstimulated samples to CFSE-low samples taken after the reaction. Regulatory or non-regulatory origin of alloreactive CD4+ clones was assigned by matching sequences to the sorted unstimulated Treg and non-Treg repertoires. TCRdb obtained this table from immuneACCESS and retained in-frame rearrangements with V and J assigned. These tables miss some clones; where compared with another copy, unresolved V genes account for less than half of the shortfall, and the remainder is unexplained. V and J calls and clone size are those listed in that table; D and trimming were worked out from the DNA. The sample table holds about 50,000 clones, of which more than 85% were seen once. Of the sample, around 0.3% is held by the ten largest clones.

Worth noting for this clone: The specificity of this receptor is unknown. It has no much larger one-base neighbor in the sample; base qualities were not kept.

Unstimulated CD4+ memory cells were also sequenced in three donor pairs, together with CD4+ naive, CD8+ TEMRA, CD8+ naive and CD8+ effector memory subsets. Sorted unstimulated T cells, along with proliferating T cells recovered from mixed lymphocyte reactions, underwent TCRbeta CDR3 sequencing. Fresh whole blood from more than 8 HLA-typed healthy donors was used as the source from which PBMCs were isolated. The TCR comes from a human donor in good health. The sample was naive CD8+ T cells sorted from blood. Reading the label with the study, this specimen's cell subset or site is: unstimulated naive T cells.

CDR3 loop: CASSRVAGESSYNEQFF. The DNA is as follows: TGCGCCAGCAGTCGAGTAGCGGGGGAGAGCTCCTACAATGAGCAGTTCTTC. Recombination joined TRBV4-1 with TRBJ2-1, and TRBD2 aligns with 9 junction nucleotides. The CDR3, cysteine through phenylalanine, is 17 amino acids long. Just CDR3 DNA is preserved here, 51 bases in frame from base 1. Relative to germline, V is missing 6 bases and J is missing 0 bases, with 9 bases of the junction outside any gene match. CDR1 and CDR2 are drawn from the germline V gene: MGHRA, YSYEKL.